These 23 T cell receptor beta chains were sequenced from one sample in a study of blood T cell repertoires in COVID-19. Profiling relied on immunoSEQ multiplex PCR, and the TCRdb table lists in-frame clones only, not all of them. This sample has 95,000 to 150,000 clones, with less than 90% found just once. Sequencing was done on a sample of PBMCs or T cells enriched from blood (not recorded which). The receptor source for this set is a woman aged 30 to 39 who had recovered from COVID-19.

The chain employs TRBV24-1 and TRBJ2-1; 8 nucleotides agree with TRBD2. Germline CDR1 and CDR2: KGHDR and SFDVKD. V lost 4 bases to trimming and J lost 0 bases; unmatched junction nucleotides: 7. CDR3 length equals 17 residues. The DNA for the CDR3 is TGTGCCACCAGTGACCCTAGCGGGCCGAGCTCCTACAATGAGCAGTTCTTC. Translation: CATSDPSGPSSYNEQFF.

The rearrangement joins TRBV7-6 to TRBJ2-1; TRBD2 matches at 8 bases. V lost 5 bases and J lost 10; bases outside the gene matches: 13. The CDR3 consists of 15 residues. Germline CDR1 SGHVS, CDR2 FNYEAQ. The CDR3 coding sequence is TGTGCCAGCAGCCCGAGCGGGAGCCCCCTCAAGGAGCAGTTCTTC. Amino acids: CASSPSGSPLKEQFF.

This clone was picked up a small number of times. The chain couples TRBV14 to TRBJ1-2, with D tentatively TRBD1 (5 bases). CDR1 is SGHDN, CDR2 FVKESK, per germline. The CDR3 is made up of 14 amino acids. V was trimmed by 1 base and J by 7 bases, leaving 13 bases between them. CDR3 residues: CASSQGRGMSGYTF. In nucleotides, the CDR3 is TGTGCCAGCAGCCAAGGAAGGGGTATGAGTGGCTACACCTTC.

J is TRBJ2-2 and V is TRBV24-1; D call uncertain. V lost 5 bases and J 3 bases, leaving 15 bases between the germline ends. This CDR3 has 16 residues. Germline-derived CDR1 and CDR2 are KGHDR and SFDVKD. The CDR3: CATSVSASRHTGELFF. CDR3 DNA sequence: TGTGCCACCAGTGTCTCTGCGTCGAGGCACACCGGGGAGCTGTTTTTT.

The DNA for the CDR3 is TGTGCCAGCAGCCAGGCGGGACTAGCGGGAGAGAATGAGCAGTTCTTC. It yields the protein CASSQAGLAGENEQFF. This chain joins TRBV7-9 and TRBJ2-1; 14 bases match TRBD2. Trimming at V came to 5 bases and at J to 7 bases, leaving 7 bases not matched to a gene. Germline V CDR1 and CDR2: SEHNR, FQNEAQ (reference sequence). CDR3 size: 16 residues.

The chain carries TRBV23-1 and TRBJ1-2; 9 bases line up with TRBD1. TRBV23-1 is an ORF; its function is uncertain. The V segment lost 6 bases and the J segment 7 bases; nucleotides outside the gene matches: 9. There are 14 residues in the CDR3. The CDR3 sequence: CASRLQGASGGYTF. The CDR3 bases are TGCGCCAGCAGGCTACAGGGGGCGTCTGGTGGCTACACCTTC.

The chain is built from TRBV14 and TRBJ2-1; 10 nucleotides match TRBD2. In germline, CDR1 is SGHDN, CDR2 FVKESK. The CDR3 consists of 15 residues. The V and J ends lost 4 bases and 4 bases, in that order; junction bases with no gene match: 4. The CDR3 DNA follows: TGTGCCAGCAGCCCAACTAGCGGGGATTACAATGAGCAGTTCTTC. It codes for CASSPTSGDYNEQFF.

The rearrangement links TRBV10-3 to TRBJ2-1; weak D call: TRBD2 (5 bases). Germline V lookup: CDR1 ENHRY, CDR2 SYGVKD. CDR3 size: 14 residues. Trimming removed 3 bases from V and 5 bases from J, with 11 bases in between. Here the CDR3 DNA reads TGTGCCATCAGTGATGTCGGGGATGACAATGAGCAGTTCTTC. This encodes CAISDVGDDNEQFF.

The gene calls are TRBV18 and TRBJ1-1; a weak D match, TRBD1 (5 bases). V lost 4 bases, J lost 0 bases, and 9 bases lay in between. The length of the CDR3 is 14 residues. Germline-derived CDR1 and CDR2 are KGHSH and LQKENI. In DNA, the CDR3 is TGTGCCAGCTCACTAACGACAGTGAACACTGAAGCTTTCTTT. Amino acids: CASSLTTVNTEAFF.

The gene calls are TRBV28 and TRBJ2-3, with TRBD2 matching over 7 bases. Germline assignment: CDR1 MDHEN and CDR2 SYDVKM. The CDR3 is 15 residues long. With 6 bases clipped from V and 11 bases from J, the junction kept 17 bases outside the gene matches. The CDR3 loop reads CASSFQFGGSEEQYF. DNA for the CDR3: TGTGCCAGCAGCTTCCAATTCGGGGGGAGCGAGGAGCAGTATTTT.

This clone was observed a few times. The chain combines TRBV4-3 with TRBJ2-1; 12 bases are a match to TRBD1. CDR3 length: 20 residues. V was clipped by 0 bases and J by 0 bases; unmatched bases: 9. Germline V gene data show CDR1 as LGHNA and CDR2 as YSLEER. The CDR3 coding sequence is TGCGCCAGCAGCCAAGATGGGACAGGGGGCCTAGCGGGCTCCTACAATGAGCAGTTCTTC. Its translation: CASSQDGTGGLAGSYNEQFF.

The rearrangement links TRBV3-1 (or the pseudogene TRBV3-2) to TRBJ1-2, with a possible D match to TRBD1 (6 bases). The CDR3 is made up of 16 amino acids. Germline assignment: CDR1 LGHDT and CDR2 YNNKEL (reference sequence). V shed 1 base and J shed 1 base, with 13 bases lying between them. The CDR3 DNA reads as TGTGCCAGCAGCCAAGGGAATAGGGGGTATAACTATGGCTACACCTTC. It specifies CASSQGNRGYNYGYTF.

The chain uses TRBV2 and TRBJ2-3; 15 bases line up with TRBD2. The CDR3 covers 20 residues. Trimming removed 6 bases from V and 3 bases from J; junction bases left unmatched: 16. Per germline, CDR1 SNHLY and CDR2 FYNNEI. DNA of the CDR3: TGTGCCAGCAGCCGCCGGACTAGCGGGAGGGGGGTTGTTAGGACAGATACGCAGTATTTT. Translation: CASSRRTSGRGVVRTDTQYF. The full variable domain, in which reference TRBV2 and TRBJ2-3 provide the parts outside the CDR3, is EPEVTQTPSHQVTQMGQEVILRCVPISNHLYFYWYRQILGQKVEFLVSFYNNEISEKSEIFDDQFSVERPDGSNFTLKIRSTKLEDSAMYFCASSRRTSGRGVVRTDTQYFGPGTRLTVL.

This chain connects TRBV28 to TRBJ1-4; D is perhaps TRBD1 (5 bases). Per germline, CDR1 MDHEN and CDR2 SYDVKM. The CDR3 is 15 residues long. With 6 bases removed from V and 4 bases from J, the gap between germline ends came to 15 bases. The CDR3 bases are TGTGCCAGCAGCCTCTCCGGGACTCATAATGAAAAACTGTTTTTT. This sequence encodes CASSLSGTHNEKLFF.

The J gene is TRBJ2-1, the V gene TRBV12-5, with 8 bases matching TRBD2. This CDR3 spans 17 amino acids. V gave up 0 bases and J gave up 4 bases; unmatched junction bases: 8. The germline gives CDR1 LGHNT, CDR2 FRNRAP. The CDR3, as DNA: TGTGCTAGTGGTTTGGTACGTACGGGAGGGTCGTACAATGAGCAGTTCTTC. This gives the protein CASGLVRTGGSYNEQFF. The full variable domain, in which reference TRBV12-5 and TRBJ2-1 provide the parts outside the CDR3, is DARVTQTPRHKVTEMGQEVTMRCQPILGHNTVFWYRQTMMQGLELLAYFRNRAPLDDSGMPKDRFSAEMPDATLATLKIQPSEPRDSAVYFCASGLVRTGGSYNEQFFGPGTRLTVL.

The rearrangement joins TRBV21-1 to TRBJ2-7; the tabulated D call, TRBD2, remains unverified against the DNA. TRBV21-1 is a recognized pseudogene. The CDR3 contains 14 residues. The chain's CDR3 is CASSNGSGRCEQYF. The CDR3 DNA sequence: TGTGCCAGCAGCAATGGTAGCGGGAGGTGTGAGCAGTACTTC.

The chain combines TRBV4-2 with TRBJ1-2, with TRBD1 as a possible D gene (5 bases). CDR1 and CDR2 (germline): LGHNA, YNFKEQ. CDR3 length: 16 residues. The V and J ends lost 0 bases and 4 bases respectively, with 15 bases between them. This CDR3 reads CASSQDQGGVIYGYTF. DNA for the CDR3: TGTGCCAGCAGCCAAGATCAGGGAGGGGTTATCTATGGCTACACCTTC.

The chain has TRBV28 and TRBJ1-6; tentative D call: TRBD1 (5 bases). In germline, CDR1 is MDHEN, CDR2 SYDVKM. The V and J ends lost 6 bases and 18 bases respectively, with 15 bases between them. This CDR3 comprises 11 residues. The CDR3 is CASRAGTRDHF. CDR3 nucleotides: TGTGCCAGCAGGGCGGGGACTCGGGACCACTTT. Full variable domain (remainder filled in from reference TRBV28 and TRBJ1-6): DVKVTQSSRYLVKRTGEKVFLECVQDMDHENMFWYRQDPGLGLRLIYFSYDVKMKEKGDIPEGYSVSREKKERFSLILESASTNQTSMYLCASRAGTRDHFGNGTRLTVT.

This chain joins TRBV27 and TRBJ1-5; 7 bases align to TRBD1. Germline CDR1 is MNHEY and CDR2 is SMNVEV (reference sequence). V lost 5 bases to trimming and J lost 5 bases; unmatched junction nucleotides: 6. The CDR3 contains 14 residues. CDR3 amino acids: CASSKDRFYQPQHF. In nucleotides, the CDR3 is TGTGCCAGCAGTAAGGACAGGTTCTATCAGCCCCAGCATTTT.

V usage is TRBV7-8 and J usage is TRBJ1-1; tentative D call: TRBD1 (5 bases). This CDR3 is built from 15 residues. CDR1 SGHVS and CDR2 FQNEAQ come from the germline V gene. Trimming stripped 6 bases from V and 5 bases from J, with 19 bases between. The CDR3, as DNA: TGTGCCAGCAGTCCTATCTACGATGGGGGGACTGAAGCTTTCTTT. This codes for CASSPIYDGGTEAFF.

This clone was counted once. The chain employs TRBV2 and TRBJ2-3; 9 bases map to TRBD1. CDR3 length: 16 residues. The V gene's germline CDR1 is SNHLY and CDR2 FYNNEI. J lost 2 bases, V lost 6 bases, and 9 bases had no gene match. Written as DNA, the CDR3 is TGTGCCAGCAGGCTGAACAGGGGGCTTCCCACAGATACGCAGTATTTT. It translates to CASRLNRGLPTDTQYF. Full variable domain (outside the CDR3, taken from reference TRBV2 and TRBJ2-3): EPEVTQTPSHQVTQMGQEVILRCVPISNHLYFYWYRQILGQKVEFLVSFYNNEISEKSEIFDDQFSVERPDGSNFTLKIRSTKLEDSAMYFCASRLNRGLPTDTQYFGPGTRLTVL.

The V gene is TRBV2, the J gene TRBJ1-4; the D is unclear. Trimming removed 6 bases from V and 8 bases from J, with 16 bases in between. Germline loops: CDR1 SNHLY, CDR2 FYNNEI. This CDR3 has 14 residues. The CDR3, as DNA: TGTGCCAGCAGAGCAACAAGTCTGCGGGAAAAACTGTTTTTT. Translation gives CASRATSLREKLFF.

The rearrangement joins TRBV29-1 to TRBJ1-2; 12 bases align to TRBD1. J was trimmed by 2 bases and V by 6 bases; bases with no gene match: 7. The germline V gene has CDR1 SQVTM and CDR2 ANQGSEA. The CDR3 is 15 residues long. CDR3 amino acids: CSVAPGQGANYGYTF. CDR3 nucleotides: TGCAGCGTGGCACCGGGACAGGGGGCCAACTATGGCTACACCTTC.